These T cell receptor beta chains were read from a single sample in a study of glioma-infiltrating T cells. TCRdb re-analysed the multiplex PCR reads in MiXCR, keeping a single row per CDR3 protein. Among about 110,000 distinct CDR3 sequences, less than 30% were seen once, and the ten largest hold just under 35%. Sequences were obtained from glioma tissue, nonneoplastic brain tissue, or PBMCs (not recorded which). These receptors came from a human donor with low-grade glioma or glioblastoma, undergoing nonglioma brain surgery, or in good health (not recorded which). Each CDR3 is given with its conserved first and last residue. D genes are given only for firm matches. Only some rows state a clone size, as once, few, many or a class for expanded clones.

many	TRBV6-2/TRBV6-3	TRBD1	TRBJ2-5	TGTGCCAGCAGCTCGGGACAGGGTCACGAAGTGGAGACCCAGTACTTC	CASSSGQGHEVETQYF
many	TRBV5-1	NA	TRBJ1-3	TGCGCCAGCAGGGGACATCCAAGCTCTGGAAACACCATATATTTT	CASRGHPSSGNTIYF
many	TRBV6-2/TRBV6-3	NA	TRBJ2-3	TGTGCCAGCAGTTACGGGGGGAACACAGATACGCAGTATTTT	CASSYGGNTDTQYF
many	TRBV7-2	TRBD2	TRBJ2-5	TGTGCCAGCAGCTTAGCGTTCAGCGGGGCCCAGTACTTC	CASSLAFSGAQYF
many	TRBV12-3/TRBV12-4	NA	TRBJ2-7	TGTGCCAGCAGTCCTTCGGTTGAGCAGTACTTC	CASSPSVEQYF
NA	TRBV15	TRBD1	TRBJ1-2	TGTGCCACCAGCAGGCTTGGACAGGGAGCTTATAACTACACCTTC	CATSRLGQGAYNYTF
NA	TRBV4-1	TRBD2	TRBJ2-1	TGCGCCAGCAGCCTTCGGCTATGGGGCACTAGCGAGTACAGTGAGCAGTTCTTC	CASSLRLWGTSEYSEQFF
many	TRBV18	NA	TRBJ2-7	TGTGCCAGCTCACCGGGCCGATACGAGCAGTACTTC	CASSPGRYEQYF
NA	TRBV6-2/TRBV6-3	TRBD2	TRBJ2-7	TGTGCCAGCAGGAAGCAGCGGGAGCCTAGGTACGAGCAGTACTTC	CASRKQREPRYEQYF
many	TRBV20-1	NA	TRBJ2-7	TGCAGTGCTAGTAAAGGGAGCTCCTACGAGCAGTACTTC	CSASKGSSYEQYF
NA	TRBV5-6	TRBD1	TRBJ1-1	TGTGCCAGCAGCGTTAGACAGGGTTCTGAAGCTTTCTTT	CASSVRQGSEAFF
few	TRBV19	NA	TRBJ1-5	TGTGCCAGTCGCAATATCCATAATCAGCCCCAGCATTTT	CASRNIHNQPQHF
few	TRBV12-3/TRBV12-4	NA	TRBJ1-5	TGTGCCAGCAGTTTCGGGGTTTCGGCGGATCAGCCCCAGCATTTT	CASSFGVSADQPQHF
many	TRBV20-1	TRBD2	TRBJ2-1	TGCAGTGCTGGGCGGAGAGTAGCGGGAGAGAATGAGCAGTTCTTC	CSAGRRVAGENEQFF
NA	TRBV30	NA	TRBJ2-2	TGTGCCTGGAGTGTCCCGGGCTCCAACACCGGGGAGCTGTTTTTT	CAWSVPGSNTGELFF
many	TRBV4-3	TRBD2	TRBJ2-7	TGCGCCAGCAGCCAAGGTCCGGAGGTAGCGGGTACTACGGGCGAGCAGTACTTC	CASSQGPEVAGTTGEQYF
many	TRBV4-2	NA	TRBJ2-7	TGTGCCAGCAGCCTTGAATACGAGCAGTACTTC	CASSLEYEQYF